Following are 18 T cell receptor beta chains from one sample sequenced in a study of shared clonotypes between healthy human individuals. Sequencing was performed with immunoSEQ multiplex PCR; in TCRdb, only in-frame clones are kept and a portion is missing. The table includes some 1,100,000 clones, about four fifths detected once. The sequencing input was memory CD4+ T cells from PBMCs. Regarding subset: CD45RA-negative fraction. Receptors were obtained from a man between 18 and 29 years old in good health. Some clones in this sample may be carry-over from other donors' samples.

The CDR3 coding sequence is TGTGCCAGCAGGAGGGAAGGCAATCAGCCCCAGCATTTT. Protein: CASRREGNQPQHF. V and J are TRBV6-5 and TRBJ1-5; D ambiguous. There are 13 residues in the CDR3. The germline V gene encodes CDR1 MNHEY and CDR2 SVGAGI. With 6 bases removed from V and 2 bases from J, the gap between germline ends came to 8 bases.

The chain joins TRBV30 to TRBJ1-1; TRBD1 matches 10 bases. This CDR3 is built from 14 residues. Unmatched junction bases numbered 5, after V lost 3 bases and J lost 4 bases. Looked up from germline, CDR1 is GTSNPN and CDR2 is SVGIG (reference sequence). As DNA, the CDR3 is TGTGCCTGGAGGGGGACAGGGGCTACCACTGAAGCTTTCTTT. It codes for CAWRGTGATTEAFF.

This clone came up a few times. The chain uses TRBV15 and TRBJ2-3; 12 bases match TRBD2. Trimming took 1 base from V and 2 from J; bases not matched to a gene: 1. CDR1 LNHNV and CDR2 YYDKDF come from the germline V gene (reference sequence). The CDR3 has 16 amino acids. CDR3 region: CATSRGTSGITDTQYF. The CDR3 coding sequence is TGTGCCACCAGCAGAGGGACTAGCGGGATCACAGATACGCAGTATTTT.

This chain joins TRBV5-1 and TRBJ2-6; 7 nucleotides match TRBD1. The CDR3 consists of 16 residues. From germline, CDR1 is SGHRS and CDR2 YFSETQ. Losses at the gene ends were 4 bases for V and 0 bases for J; bases not matched to a gene: 4. The CDR3 loop reads CASSTGTASGANVLTF. The CDR3 nucleotides read TGCGCCAGCAGCACCGGGACAGCCTCTGGGGCCAACGTCCTGACTTTC.

The chain carries TRBV5-1 and TRBJ2-1, with unresolved D. This CDR3 spans 13 amino acids. CDR1 is SGHRS, CDR2 YFSETQ, per germline. V gave up 1 base and J gave up 4 bases, with 6 bases separating them. This CDR3 is CASSLYSYNEQFF. The CDR3 DNA sequence: TGCGCCAGCAGCTTGTACAGTTACAATGAGCAGTTCTTC.

About this clone itself: The junction and the germline gene differ at one end; a read error may be behind it. This chain joins TRBV6-1 and TRBJ2-4; TRBD1 is a possible D gene (6 bases). Germline V CDR1 and CDR2: MNHNS, SASEGT. This CDR3 has 15 amino acids. The CDR3, as DNA: TGTGCCGGCAGGGGTGGCCTGGAGAGGGGGAACATTCAGTACTTC. Residues: CAGRGGLERGNIQYF.

The chain combines TRBV2 with TRBJ2-1; D is ambiguous. The CDR3 length is 13 residues. V lost 1 base and J lost 3, with 4 bases in between. Germline values: CDR1 SNHLY, CDR2 FYNNEI. CDR3 region: CASSEVLYNEQFF. In nucleotides, the CDR3 is TGTGCCAGCAGTGAAGTGCTCTACAATGAGCAGTTCTTC. The variable domain in full, completed from reference TRBV2 and TRBJ2-1, reads EPEVTQTPSHQVTQMGQEVILRCVPISNHLYFYWYRQILGQKVEFLVSFYNNEISEKSEIFDDQFSVERPDGSNFTLKIRSTKLEDSAMYFCASSEVLYNEQFFGPGTRLTVL.

Concerning this clone: Additional DNA sequences in this sample encode the identical CDR3. The chain employs TRBV7-8 and TRBJ2-5; D gene ambiguous. CDR1 is SGHVS and CDR2 is FQNEAQ in the germline V gene. The CDR3 is 15 residues long. V gave up 1 base and J gave up 2 bases, with 11 bases separating them. The DNA for the CDR3 is TGTGCCAGCAGCTTAGGGCTCGCGGTTCAAGAGACCCAGTACTTC. It yields the protein CASSLGLAVQETQYF. The entire variable domain, with the rest obtained from reference TRBV7-8 and TRBJ2-5, is as follows: GAGVSQSPRYKVAKRGQDVALRCDPISGHVSLFWYQQALGQGPEFLTYFQNEAQLDKSGLPSDRFFAERPEGSVSTLKIQRTQQEDSAVYLCASSLGLAVQETQYFGPGTRLLVL.

This clone was picked up one time. V usage is TRBV5-4 and J usage is TRBJ2-3; D may match TRBD1 or TRBD2 (5 bases each). This CDR3 is built from 14 residues. The V end was cut by 4 bases, the J end by 2 bases, with 11 bases between. Germline CDR1 is SGHNT and CDR2 is YYREEE (reference sequence). DNA of the CDR3: TGTGCCAGCAGCCGGCCGGGGCCCACAGATACGCAGTATTTT. Protein sequence: CASSRPGPTDTQYF.

This chain's CDR3 is CASSRRLAGEREQYF. CDR3 sequence (DNA): TGCGCCAGCAGCCGCCGACTAGCGGGAGAACGGGAGCAGTACTTC. The chain combines TRBV5-1 with TRBJ2-7; 12 bases fit TRBD2. With V trimmed by 4 bases and J by 7 bases, 9 bases remained unmatched. CDR3 length equals 15 residues. Germline loops: CDR1 SGHRS, CDR2 YFSETQ.

V and J are TRBV18 and TRBJ2-1; TRBD2 matches at 8 bases. J gave up 9 bases and V 1 base, and 14 bases lay outside the gene matches. CDR3 size: 17 residues. CDR1 is KGHSH and CDR2 is LQKENI in the germline V gene. CDR3 protein: CASSPLGLAGVEGEQFF. The CDR3 DNA follows: TGTGCCAGCTCACCACTAGGACTAGCTGGAGTAGAGGGTGAGCAGTTCTTC. The full variable domain, rest sourced from reference TRBV18 and TRBJ2-1, is NAGVMQNPRHLVRRRGQEARLRCSPMKGHSHVYWYRQLPEEGLKFMVYLQKENIIDESGMPKERFSAEFPKEGPSILRIQQVVRGDSAAYFCASSPLGLAGVEGEQFFGPGTRLTVL.

The V gene is TRBV4-1, the J gene TRBJ2-7; weak D call: TRBD2 (5 bases). The CDR3 contains 16 residues. Germline CDR1 is MGHRA and CDR2 is YSYEKL. V was clipped by 5 bases and J by 0 bases, with 17 bases between them. CDR3 amino acids: CASSFLLRASSYEQYF. In DNA form, the CDR3 reads TGCGCCAGCAGCTTCCTGCTGAGGGCTAGCTCCTACGAGCAGTACTTC.

With regard to this clone: The same CDR3 also results from other DNA sequences found in this sample. The gene calls are TRBV2 and TRBJ2-1; TRBD2 aligns across 11 bases. The trim removed 8 bases at V and 5 bases at J, leaving 2 bases unmatched. Germline lookup yields CDR1 SNHLY and CDR2 FYNNEI. The CDR3 is 13 residues long. CDR3 region: CASGTSGNNEQFF. In DNA form, the CDR3 reads TGTGCCAGCGGGACTAGCGGAAACAATGAGCAGTTCTTC.

The rearrangement joins TRBV25-1 to TRBJ1-4, with unresolved D. This CDR3 region has 13 residues. CDR1 MGHDK and CDR2 SYGVNS come from the germline V gene. Between the trimmed V and J ends, which lost 2 bases and 11 bases, there was a span of 12 bases. DNA for the CDR3: TGTGCCAGCAGTGAAAACAACGGGGAGAAACTGTTTTTT. Encoded protein: CASSENNGEKLFF.

V gene TRBV6-1 combines with J gene TRBJ1-1; D is unclear. V lost 0 bases to trimming and J lost 0 bases, with 5 bases between them. The CDR3 covers 14 residues. In germline, CDR1 is MNHNS, CDR2 SASEGT. CDR3 coding DNA: TGTGCCAGCAGTGAAGCCCGAATGAACACTGAAGCTTTCTTT. The encoded protein is CASSEARMNTEAFF.

The sample holds a few counts of this clone. The chain joins TRBV15 to TRBJ2-2, with D unclear. The CDR3 extends over 18 amino acids. V dropped 1 base and J dropped 4 bases, with 19 bases sitting between them. Per the germline V gene, CDR1 is LNHNV and CDR2 is YYDKDF (reference sequence). The DNA of the CDR3 is TGTGCCACCAGCAGAGGGAGACGCAAGAACTTGGCCACCGGGGAGCTGTTTTTT. It encodes CATSRGRRKNLATGELFF.

This clone was observed a few times. V gene TRBV20-1 combines with J gene TRBJ1-1; D is uncertain. Trimming removed 4 bases at V and 4 bases at J, with 4 bases between. The CDR3 loop spans 10 amino acids. The V gene's germline CDR1 is DFQATT and CDR2 SNEGSKA (reference sequence). The CDR3 DNA reads as TGCAGTGCTACCTCCACTGAAGCTTTCTTT. Amino acids: CSATSTEAFF.

The gene calls are TRBV28 and TRBJ1-4, with D perhaps TRBD1 (5 bases). Germline loops: CDR1 MDHEN, CDR2 SYDVKM. This CDR3 contains 14 residues. V was trimmed by 7 bases and J by 2 bases, leaving 11 bases between them. The CDR3 is CASKGALTNEKLFF. Here the CDR3 DNA reads TGTGCCAGCAAAGGGGCGCTGACTAATGAAAAACTGTTTTTT.